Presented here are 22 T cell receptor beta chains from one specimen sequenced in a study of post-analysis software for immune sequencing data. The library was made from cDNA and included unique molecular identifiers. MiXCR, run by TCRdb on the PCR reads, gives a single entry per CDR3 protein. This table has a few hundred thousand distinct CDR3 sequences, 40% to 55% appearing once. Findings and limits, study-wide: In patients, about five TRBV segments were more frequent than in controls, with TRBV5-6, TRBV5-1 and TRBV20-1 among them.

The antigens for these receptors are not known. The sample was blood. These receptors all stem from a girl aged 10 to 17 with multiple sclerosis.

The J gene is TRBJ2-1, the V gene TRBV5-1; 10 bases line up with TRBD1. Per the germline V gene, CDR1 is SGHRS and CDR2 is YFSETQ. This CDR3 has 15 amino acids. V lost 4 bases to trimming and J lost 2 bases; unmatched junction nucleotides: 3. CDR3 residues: CASSTGTGAYNEQFF. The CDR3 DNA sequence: TGCGCCAGCAGCACCGGGACAGGGGCCTACAATGAGCAGTTCTTC.

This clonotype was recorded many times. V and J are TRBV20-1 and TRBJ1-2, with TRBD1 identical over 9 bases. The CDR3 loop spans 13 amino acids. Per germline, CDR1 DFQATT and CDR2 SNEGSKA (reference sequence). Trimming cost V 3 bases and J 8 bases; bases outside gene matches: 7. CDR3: CSARRGTGNGYTF. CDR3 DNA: TGCAGTGCTAGGCGCGGGACAGGGAACGGCTACACCTTC.

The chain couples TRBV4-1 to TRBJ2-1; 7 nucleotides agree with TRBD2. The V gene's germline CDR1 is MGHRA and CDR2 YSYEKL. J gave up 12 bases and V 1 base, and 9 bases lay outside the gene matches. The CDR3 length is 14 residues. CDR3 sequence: CASSQVALTGGQFF. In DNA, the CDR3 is TGCGCCAGCAGCCAAGTTGCCCTCACGGGGGGGCAGTTCTTC.

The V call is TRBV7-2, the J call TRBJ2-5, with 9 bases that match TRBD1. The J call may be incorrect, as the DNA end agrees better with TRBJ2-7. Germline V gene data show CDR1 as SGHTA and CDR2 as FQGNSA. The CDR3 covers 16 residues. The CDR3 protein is CASSSGLGQGIYEQYF. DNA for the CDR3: TGTGCCAGCAGCTCTGGTCTGGGACAGGGTATCTACGAGCAGTACTTC.

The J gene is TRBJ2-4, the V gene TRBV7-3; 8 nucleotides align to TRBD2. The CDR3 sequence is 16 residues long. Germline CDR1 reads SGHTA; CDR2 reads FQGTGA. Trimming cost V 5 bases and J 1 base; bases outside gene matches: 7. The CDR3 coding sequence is TGTGCCAGCAGCCCCCAAGGCGGGAGGGCCAAAAACATTCAGTACTTC. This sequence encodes CASSPQGGRAKNIQYF.

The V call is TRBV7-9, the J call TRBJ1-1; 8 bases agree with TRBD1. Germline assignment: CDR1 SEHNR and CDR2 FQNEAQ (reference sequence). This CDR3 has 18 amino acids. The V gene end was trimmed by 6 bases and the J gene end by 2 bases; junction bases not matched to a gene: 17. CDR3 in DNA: TGTGCCAGCAGGCCCCAGGGGGCTAGCCTTTTCCTTAACACTGAAGCTTTCTTT. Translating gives CASRPQGASLFLNTEAFF.

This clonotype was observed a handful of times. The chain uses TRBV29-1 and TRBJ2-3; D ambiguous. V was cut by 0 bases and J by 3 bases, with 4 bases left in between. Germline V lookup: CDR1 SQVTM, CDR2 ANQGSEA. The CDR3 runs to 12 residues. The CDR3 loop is CSVEEGTDTQYF. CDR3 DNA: TGCAGCGTTGAAGAAGGAACAGATACGCAGTATTTT.

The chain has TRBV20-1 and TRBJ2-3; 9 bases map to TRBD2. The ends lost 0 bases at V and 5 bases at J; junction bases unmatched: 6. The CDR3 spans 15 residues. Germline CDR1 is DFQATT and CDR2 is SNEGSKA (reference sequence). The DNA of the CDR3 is TGCAGTGCTAGAGAGTCGCGGGGGGGCATAGATACGCAGTATTTT. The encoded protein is CSARESRGGIDTQYF.

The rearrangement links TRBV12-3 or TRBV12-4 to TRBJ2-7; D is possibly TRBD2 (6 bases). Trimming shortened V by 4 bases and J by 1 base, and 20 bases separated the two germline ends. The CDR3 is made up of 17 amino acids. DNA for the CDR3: TGTGCCAGCAGTTGGGGGACTTCCGATTCGGGATCCTACGAGCAGTACTTC. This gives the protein CASSWGTSDSGSYEQYF.

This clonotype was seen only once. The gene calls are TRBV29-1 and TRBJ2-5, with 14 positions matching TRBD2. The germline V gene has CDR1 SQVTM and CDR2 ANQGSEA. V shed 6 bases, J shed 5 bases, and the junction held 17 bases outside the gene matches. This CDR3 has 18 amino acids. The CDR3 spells CSVTGLPGLAGVEETQYF. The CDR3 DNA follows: TGCAGCGTAACGGGGTTACCGGGACTAGCGGGAGTAGAGGAGACCCAGTACTTC.

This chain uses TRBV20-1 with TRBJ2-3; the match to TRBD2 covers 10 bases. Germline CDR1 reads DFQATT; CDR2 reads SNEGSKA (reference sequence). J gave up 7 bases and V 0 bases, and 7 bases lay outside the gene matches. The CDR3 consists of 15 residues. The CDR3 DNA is TGCAGTGCTAGAGAAAGCGGGGGGGCCAGGTATACGCAGTATTTT. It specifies CSARESGGARYTQYF.

The CDR3 reads CASSLVRTGGEQYF. CDR3 in DNA: TGTGCCAGCAGCTTAGTACGGACAGGGGGCGAGCAGTACTTC. J is TRBJ2-7 and V is TRBV7-2; 10 bases match TRBD1. Germline lookup yields CDR1 SGHTA and CDR2 FQGNSA. Germline trimming cut 1 base from V and 6 bases from J; bases unmatched to any gene: 3. This CDR3 comprises 14 residues. Full variable domain (rest looked up from reference TRBV7-2 and TRBJ2-7): GAGVSQSPSNKVTEKGKDVELRCDPISGHTALYWYRQSLGQGLEFLIYFQGNSAPDKSGLPSDRFSAERTGGSVSTLTIQRTQQEDSAVYLCASSLVRTGGEQYFGPGTRLTVT.

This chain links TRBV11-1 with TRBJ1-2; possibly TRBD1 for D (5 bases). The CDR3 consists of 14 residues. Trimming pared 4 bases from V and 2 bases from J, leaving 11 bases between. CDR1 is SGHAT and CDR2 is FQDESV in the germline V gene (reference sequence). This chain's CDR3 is CASSSRTSNYGYTF. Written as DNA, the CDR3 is TGTGCCAGCAGCTCTAGGACAAGCAACTATGGCTACACCTTC.

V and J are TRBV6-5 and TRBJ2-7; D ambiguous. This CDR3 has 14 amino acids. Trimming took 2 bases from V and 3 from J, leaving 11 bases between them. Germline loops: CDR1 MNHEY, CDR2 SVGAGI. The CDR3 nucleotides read TGTGCCAGCAGTTACCGTGAGGAAGGCTACGAGCAGTACTTC. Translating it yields CASSYREEGYEQYF.

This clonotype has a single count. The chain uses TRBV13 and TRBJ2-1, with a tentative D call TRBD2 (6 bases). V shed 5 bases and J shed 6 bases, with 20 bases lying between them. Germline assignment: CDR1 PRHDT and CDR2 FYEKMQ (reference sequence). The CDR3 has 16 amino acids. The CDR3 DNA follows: TGTGCCAGCAGCCCCTCCCGGGTTAGCGGCAGCAATGAGCAGTTCTTC. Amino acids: CASSPSRVSGSNEQFF.

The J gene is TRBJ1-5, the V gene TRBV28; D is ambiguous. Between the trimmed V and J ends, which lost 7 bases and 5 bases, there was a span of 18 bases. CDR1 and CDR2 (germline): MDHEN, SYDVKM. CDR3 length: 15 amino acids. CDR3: CASNSLRGGDQPQHF. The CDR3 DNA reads TGTGCCAGCAATTCACTCCGGGGTGGCGATCAGCCCCAGCATTTT.

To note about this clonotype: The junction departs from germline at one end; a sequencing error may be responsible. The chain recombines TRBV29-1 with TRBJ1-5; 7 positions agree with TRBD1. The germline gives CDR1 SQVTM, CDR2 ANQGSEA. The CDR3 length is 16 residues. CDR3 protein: CSGERTGRYSNQPQHF. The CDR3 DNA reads TGCAGCGGTGAAAGGACAGGAAGATATAGCAATCAGCCCCAGCATTTT.

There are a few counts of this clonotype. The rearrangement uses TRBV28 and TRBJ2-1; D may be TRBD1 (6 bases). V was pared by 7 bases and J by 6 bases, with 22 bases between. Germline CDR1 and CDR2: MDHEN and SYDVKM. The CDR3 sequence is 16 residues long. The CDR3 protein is CASTKIPGGRGNEQFF. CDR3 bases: TGTGCCAGCACCAAAATCCCCGGCGGCAGGGGCAATGAGCAGTTCTTC.

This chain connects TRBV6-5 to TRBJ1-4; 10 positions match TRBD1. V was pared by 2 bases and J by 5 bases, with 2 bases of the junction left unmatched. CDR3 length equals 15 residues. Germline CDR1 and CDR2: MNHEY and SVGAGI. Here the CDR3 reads CASSYRGQGNEKLFF. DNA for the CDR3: TGTGCCAGCAGTTACAGGGGACAGGGGAATGAAAAACTGTTTTTT.

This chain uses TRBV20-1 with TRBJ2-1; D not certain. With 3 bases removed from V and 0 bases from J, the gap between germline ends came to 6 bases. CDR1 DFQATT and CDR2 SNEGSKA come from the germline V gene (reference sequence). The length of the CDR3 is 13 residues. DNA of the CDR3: TGCAGTGCTAGCACGAGCTCCTACAATGAGCAGTTCTTC. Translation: CSASTSSYNEQFF.

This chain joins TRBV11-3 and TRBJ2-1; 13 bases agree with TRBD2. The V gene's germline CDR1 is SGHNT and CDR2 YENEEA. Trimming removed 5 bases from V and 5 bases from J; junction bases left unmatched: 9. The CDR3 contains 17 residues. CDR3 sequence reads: CASSPRLGLAGNNEQFF. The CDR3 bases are TGTGCCAGCAGCCCCCGCTTGGGACTAGCGGGAAACAATGAGCAGTTCTTC.

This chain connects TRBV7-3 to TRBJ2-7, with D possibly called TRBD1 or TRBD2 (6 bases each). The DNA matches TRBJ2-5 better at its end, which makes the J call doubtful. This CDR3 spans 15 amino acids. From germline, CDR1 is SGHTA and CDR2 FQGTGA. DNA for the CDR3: TGTGCCAGCAGCTTAACGCCGCAAGGGGGGGAGACCCAGTACTTC. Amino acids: CASSLTPQGGETQYF.